Below are 10 T cell receptor beta chains sequenced from a single sample in a study of CD8 T cells in ankylosing spondylitis. Each CDR3 protein gets one entry after TCRdb re-called the 5' RACE reads with MiXCR. Here the sample spans about 340,000 distinct CDR3 sequences, about 15% being singletons. Sample: blood, either unsorted or a sorted T cell fraction (not recorded which). Receptors originate from a male donor with ankylosing spondylitis or in good health (not recorded which).

There are a few counts of this clonotype. The rearrangement joins TRBV18 to TRBJ2-7; the D gene is possibly TRBD1 (5 bases). V was shortened by 0 bases and J by 5 bases, with 17 bases between the two germline ends. This CDR3 contains 16 residues. The germline CDR1 and CDR2 sequences are KGHSH and LQKENI. The CDR3 loop reads CASSPPGSLGRDEQYF. The CDR3 DNA is TGTGCCAGCTCACCACCGGGCAGCTTGGGCAGGGACGAGCAGTACTTC.

The rearrangement links TRBV6-5 to TRBJ1-4, with D perhaps TRBD1 (6 bases). There are 14 residues in the CDR3. In germline, CDR1 is MNHEY, CDR2 SVGAGI. V lost 3 bases and J lost 8, with 13 bases in between. CDR3 protein: CASSYATGKEKLFF. Here the CDR3 DNA reads TGTGCCAGCAGTTATGCCACAGGGAAGGAAAAACTGTTTTTT.

The J gene is TRBJ2-1, the V gene TRBV6-1, with 13 bases aligning to TRBD2. CDR3 size: 13 residues. Germline-derived CDR1 and CDR2 are MNHNS and SASEGT. V shed 9 bases, J shed 7 bases, and the junction held 3 bases outside the gene matches. The CDR3 DNA sequence: TGTGCCAGTCGGACTAGCGGGAGAAATGAGCAGTTCTTC. Encoded protein: CASRTSGRNEQFF.

The CDR3, as DNA: TGTGCCAGCAGCCAAGTAAGCGGCTCTAGCACAGATACGCAGTATTTT. Its protein product is CASSQVSGSSTDTQYF. V is TRBV4-2 and J is TRBJ2-3; the D gene is possibly TRBD2 (5 bases). Between the trimmed V and J ends, which lost 1 base and 0 bases, there was a span of 11 bases. The CDR3 covers 16 residues. Germline V gives CDR1 LGHNA, CDR2 YNFKEQ.

This clonotype came up a few times. V usage is TRBV7-8 and J usage is TRBJ1-5; no firm D call. The CDR3 contains 13 residues. Per germline, CDR1 SGHVS and CDR2 FQNEAQ. Between the trimmed V and J ends, which lost 3 bases and 6 bases, there was a span of 9 bases. The CDR3 nucleotides read TGTGCCAGCAGCTTGACGGAGGGTCAGCCCCAGCATTTT. Protein sequence: CASSLTEGQPQHF.

The chain couples TRBV5-1 to TRBJ1-1; TRBD1 might be the D (5 bases). V was cut by 3 bases and J by 6 bases, with 21 bases left in between. The germline V gene encodes CDR1 SGHRS and CDR2 YFSETQ. CDR3 length: 16 residues. CDR3 in amino acids: CASSSHGGERGPEAFF. As DNA, the CDR3 is TGCGCCAGCAGCTCCCACGGCGGGGAGAGGGGACCTGAAGCTTTCTTT.

This chain links TRBV5-6 with TRBJ1-1; D ambiguous. The CDR3 length is 13 residues. Trimming pared 3 bases from V and 5 bases from J, leaving 11 bases between. Per the germline V gene, CDR1 is SGHDT and CDR2 is YYEEEE. CDR3 DNA sequence: TGTGCCAGCAGCTCCCCGGAGGGTACTGAAGCTTTCTTT. Translated, it gives CASSSPEGTEAFF.

This clonotype was seen a few times. This rearrangement joins TRBV4-1 to TRBJ2-2; TRBD2 matches 12 bases. Germline V CDR1 and CDR2: MGHRA, YSYEKL. The CDR3 is 16 amino acids. V lost 2 bases to trimming and J lost 7 bases; unmatched junction nucleotides: 5. The CDR3 loop reads CASSQPLAGGLGELFF. The CDR3 DNA follows: TGCGCCAGCAGCCAACCGCTAGCGGGGGGGCTCGGGGAGCTGTTTTTT.

This clonotype was seen many times. The genes are TRBV7-9 and TRBJ2-7; 11 nucleotides align to TRBD2. The CDR3 extends over 14 amino acids. From germline, CDR1 is SEHNR and CDR2 FQNEAQ (reference sequence). V lost 3 bases and J lost 3; bases outside the gene matches: 1. The CDR3 loop reads CASSFGTSGYEQYF. DNA of the CDR3: TGTGCCAGCAGCTTCGGGACTAGCGGCTACGAGCAGTACTTC. The full variable domain, completed using reference TRBV7-9 and TRBJ2-7, is DTGVSQNPRHKITKRGQNVTFRCDPISEHNRLYWYRQTLGQGPEFLTYFQNEAQLEKSRLLSDRFSAERPKGSFSTLEIQRTEQGDSAMYLCASSFGTSGYEQYFGPGTRLTVT.

This clonotype was recorded a few times. The chain links TRBV6-1 to TRBJ1-1; 11 bases are a match to TRBD1. Germline assignment: CDR1 MNHNS and CDR2 SASEGT. After removal of 5 bases from V and 3 bases from J, the junction contained 5 bases not matched to a gene. The CDR3 covers 15 residues. CDR3 sequence (DNA): TGTGCCAGCAGTCCTGGGGACAGGGGGGACACTGAAGCTTTCTTT. Protein product: CASSPGDRGDTEAFF.